Presented here are 32 T cell receptor beta chains from one specimen sequenced in a study of sequential checkpoint blockade in melanoma. Noted treatment: randomized to nivolumab then ipilimumab (arm A) or the reverse (arm B). Profiling relied on immunoSEQ multiplex PCR, and the TCRdb table lists in-frame clones only, not all of them. The sample yields some 19,000 clones, approximately 81% seen once. Sequencing used CD8+ T cells sorted from blood (inferred from file names), obtained from a patient given nivolumab and ipilimumab in sequence. The receptor source for this set is a human donor with melanoma.

The chain carries TRBV27 and TRBJ1-1; 10 nucleotides align to TRBD1. Germline V lookup: CDR1 MNHEY, CDR2 SMNVEV (reference sequence). Germline trimming cut 4 bases from V and 10 bases from J; bases unmatched to any gene: 18. CDR3 length: 17 residues. CDR3 region: CASSSQREVGTGVGAFF. The CDR3 region has the DNA TGTGCCAGCAGTTCCCAACGCGAAGTCGGGACAGGGGTTGGAGCTTTCTTT.

The chain combines TRBV30 with TRBJ2-2; TRBD1 matches 9 bases. The CDR3 has 15 residues. CDR1 is GTSNPN, CDR2 SVGIG, per germline (reference sequence). Trimming removed 2 bases from V and 3 bases from J; junction bases left unmatched: 4. CDR3 bases: TGTGCCTGGAGTCTCCGGGACAGGGACACCGGGGAGCTGTTTTTT. Its translation is CAWSLRDRDTGELFF.

The gene calls are TRBV29-1 and TRBJ2-1, with TRBD2 matching 7 bases. Germline values: CDR1 SQVTM, CDR2 ANQGSEA. The CDR3 loop spans 14 amino acids. The V and J ends lost 0 bases and 6 bases, in that order; junction bases with no gene match: 5. In DNA, the CDR3 is TGCAGCGTTGAAGATGGCGGGAGCTTCAATGAGCAGTTCTTC. Encoded protein: CSVEDGGSFNEQFF.

CDR3 DNA sequence: TGTGCCAGCGAACCGAGAAATTCACCCCTCCACTTT. This sequence encodes CASEPRNSPLHF. V gene TRBV6-1 combines with J gene TRBJ1-6, with no clear D. Germline V gene lookup returns CDR1 MNHNS and CDR2 SASEGT. V was clipped by 8 bases and J by 7 bases, with 9 bases between them. The CDR3 is 12 residues long.

The chain couples TRBV7-9 to TRBJ2-7; the match to TRBD1 covers 8 bases. With 4 bases clipped from V and 4 bases from J, the junction kept 6 bases outside the gene matches. There are 14 residues in the CDR3. The germline gives CDR1 SEHNR, CDR2 FQNEAQ (reference sequence). Here the CDR3 DNA reads TGTGCCAGCAGCTATCCCGGGACAGGATACGAGCAGTACTTC. The encoded protein is CASSYPGTGYEQYF.

This clone is labeled as medium-sized. J is TRBJ2-2 and V is TRBV7-9; D gene uncertain. The CDR3 loop spans 14 amino acids. V gave up 6 bases and J gave up 3 bases, with 11 bases separating them. Per the germline V gene, CDR1 is SEHNR and CDR2 is FQNEAQ (reference sequence). Written as DNA, the CDR3 is TGTGCCAGCAGAACGGCAGGATACACCGGGGAGCTGTTTTTT. Encoded protein: CASRTAGYTGELFF.

This chain joins TRBV25-1 and TRBJ2-1; D perhaps matches TRBD2 (6 bases). The CDR3 totals 15 residues. The germline CDR1 and CDR2 sequences are MGHDK and SYGVNS. Trimming took 5 bases from V and 4 from J, leaving 15 bases between them. CDR3 bases: TGTGCCAGCAGTCATTGGGCGGGATCTTACAATGAGCAGTTCTTC. Translating gives CASSHWAGSYNEQFF.

The chain uses TRBV6-4 and TRBJ1-1; 8 bases fit TRBD1. This CDR3 spans 14 amino acids. After removal of 3 bases from V and 4 bases from J, the junction contained 4 bases not matched to a gene. CDR1 MRHNA and CDR2 SNTAGT come from the germline V gene. CDR3 in DNA: TGTGCCAGCAGTGAGGTGACAGGGGCCACTGAAGCTTTCTTT. Its translation: CASSEVTGATEAFF.

This chain links TRBV28 with TRBJ2-1; TRBD2 matches at 10 bases. CDR1 MDHEN and CDR2 SYDVKM come from the germline V gene. The CDR3 is made up of 16 amino acids. J lost 0 bases, V lost 10 bases, and 9 bases had no gene match. In DNA form, the CDR3 reads TGTGCCACCGAGGATAGCGGGAGGAGCTCCTACAATGAGCAGTTCTTC. Amino acids: CATEDSGRSSYNEQFF.

The CDR3 spells CASSDTSGAFNEQFF. Written as DNA, the CDR3 is TGTGCCAGCAGTGACACTAGCGGGGCCTTCAATGAGCAGTTCTTC. The chain recombines TRBV6-1 with TRBJ2-1; 10 bases match TRBD2. Germline V gives CDR1 MNHNS, CDR2 SASEGT. Losses at the gene ends were 3 bases for V and 6 bases for J; bases not matched to a gene: 5. The CDR3 is 15 residues long.

V gene TRBV7-9 combines with J gene TRBJ2-7; 12 positions match TRBD2. Per the germline V gene, CDR1 is SEHNR and CDR2 is FQNEAQ (reference sequence). The CDR3 covers 16 residues. V lost 5 bases to trimming and J lost 3 bases; unmatched junction nucleotides: 8. As DNA, the CDR3 is TGTGCCAGCAGCAAAGGGACTAGCGGGCCGATCTACGAGCAGTACTTC. Translation: CASSKGTSGPIYEQYF.

The rearrangement links TRBV30 to TRBJ1-5, with 10 nucleotides matching TRBD1. The CDR3 is made up of 15 amino acids. V gave up 1 base and J gave up 4 bases; unmatched junction bases: 4. Germline V CDR1 and CDR2: GTSNPN, SVGIG (reference sequence). CDR3 nucleotides: TGTGCCTGGAGTGGATCGGGACAGGGGAATCAGCCCCAGCATTTT. It codes for CAWSGSGQGNQPQHF.

V is TRBV5-6 and J is TRBJ1-3; 9 nucleotides match TRBD1. Germline V lookup: CDR1 SGHDT, CDR2 YYEEEE. The CDR3 is 15 amino acids. J lost 3 bases, V lost 7 bases, and 8 bases had no gene match. The CDR3 protein is CASHRDRDRGNTIYF. In DNA, the CDR3 is TGTGCCAGCCATCGGGACAGGGATCGTGGAAACACCATATATTTT.

The table lists this clone with a few counts. J is TRBJ2-3 and V is TRBV7-2; the D is unclear. The CDR3 extends over 10 amino acids. CDR1 SGHTA and CDR2 FQGNSA come from the germline V gene. Trimming took 1 base from V and 14 from J, leaving 7 bases between them. CDR3 protein: CASSLGWLYF. CDR3 coding DNA: TGTGCCAGCAGCTTAGGGTGGCTGTATTTT. The variable domain in full, with the rest retrieved from reference TRBV7-2 and TRBJ2-3, is GAGVSQSPSNKVTEKGKDVELRCDPISGHTALYWYRQSLGQGLEFLIYFQGNSAPDKSGLPSDRFSAERTGGSVSTLTIQRTQQEDSAVYLCASSLGWLYFGPGTRLTVL.

The V call is TRBV2, the J call TRBJ1-4; maybe TRBD1 (6 bases). The CDR3 covers 18 residues. The V end was cut by 0 bases, the J end by 0 bases, with 14 bases between. CDR1 is SNHLY, CDR2 FYNNEI, per germline. The CDR3 DNA follows: TGTGCCAGCAGTGAAGCATGGGATGACAGGCCAACTAATGAAAAACTGTTTTTT. Translated: CASSEAWDDRPTNEKLFF.

This clone turned up a few times. The rearrangement uses TRBV27 and TRBJ2-7, with 11 bases fitting TRBD1. CDR1 is MNHEY, CDR2 SMNVEV, per germline (reference sequence). The V and J ends lost 6 bases and 7 bases, in that order; junction bases with no gene match: 8. CDR3 length equals 14 residues. The CDR3 DNA follows: TGTGCCAGCAGCTTGCCGGGACAGGGGGGTGAGCAGTACTTC. Translation: CASSLPGQGGEQYF.

V usage is TRBV2 and J usage is TRBJ2-5, with 9 bases fitting TRBD1. The CDR3 covers 14 residues. Trimming removed 7 bases from V and 4 bases from J; junction bases left unmatched: 7. Germline V lookup: CDR1 SNHLY, CDR2 FYNNEI. Here the CDR3 reads CASTGTGTTETQYF. The DNA for the CDR3 is TGTGCCAGCACCGGGACAGGGACCACAGAGACCCAGTACTTC.

The CDR3, as DNA: TGCGCCAGCAGCTACTTGTACAGTAGTGGGGCCAACGTCCTGACTTTC. Encoded protein: CASSYLYSSGANVLTF. The gene calls are TRBV4-1 and TRBJ2-6, with unresolved D. This CDR3 is 16 amino acids long. Looked up from germline, CDR1 is MGHRA and CDR2 is YSYEKL. Trimming left V 5 bases short and J 3 bases short, with 14 bases between.

This clone has only a few counts. The V gene is TRBV12-5, the J gene TRBJ2-5, with TRBD2 as a possible D gene (5 bases). The CDR3 contains 13 residues. Trimming cost V 6 bases and J 5 bases, with 13 bases left between them. CDR1 is LGHNT and CDR2 is FRNRAP in the germline V gene. CDR3 sequence: CASGAGSGETQYF. CDR3 DNA: TGTGCTAGTGGGGCTGGGTCGGGGGAGACCCAGTACTTC.

The V gene is TRBV9, the J gene TRBJ1-2; weak D call: TRBD1 (6 bases). Per germline, CDR1 SGDLS and CDR2 YYNGEE. CDR3 size: 15 residues. With 3 bases removed from V and 2 bases from J, the gap between germline ends came to 14 bases. CDR3 coding DNA: TGTGCCAGCAGCGGACAGGATCCAGGGAACTATGGCTACACCTTC. The encoded protein is CASSGQDPGNYGYTF.

The V and J genes are TRBV11-2 and TRBJ2-7; 9 bases agree with TRBD1. After removal of 1 base from V and 4 bases from J, the junction contained 5 bases not matched to a gene. There are 15 residues in the CDR3. The germline CDR1 and CDR2 sequences are SGHAT and FQNNGV. DNA of the CDR3: TGTGCCAGCAGCTTAGTGGACAGGGGAGTTTACGAGCAGTACTTC. Its protein product is CASSLVDRGVYEQYF.

V and J are TRBV4-3 and TRBJ2-2; no reliable D call. The CDR3 runs to 15 residues. V gave up 0 bases and J gave up 3 bases, with 8 bases separating them. Germline-derived CDR1 and CDR2 are LGHNA and YSLEER. In DNA, the CDR3 is TGCGCCAGCAGCCAAGATCTTGGAGACACCGGGGAGCTGTTTTTT. Translation: CASSQDLGDTGELFF.

J is TRBJ2-7 and V is TRBV11-2; 11 bases are shared with TRBD1. Germline V gene sequence: CDR1 SGHAT, CDR2 FQNNGV. The length of the CDR3 is 14 residues. Losses at the gene ends were 4 bases for V and 3 bases for J; bases not matched to a gene: 2. DNA of the CDR3: TGTGCCAGCAGCTGGGACAGGGGGGGCTACGAGCAGTACTTC. Its translation: CASSWDRGGYEQYF.

The rearrangement links TRBV19 to TRBJ1-5; possible D gene TRBD1, 6 bases. V lost 6 bases and J 7 bases, leaving 16 bases between the germline ends. Looked up from germline, CDR1 is LNHDA and CDR2 is SQIVND (reference sequence). The CDR3 loop spans 14 amino acids. The CDR3 bases are TGTGCCAGTAGCCGGGACATTGTCGGGCAGCCCCAGCATTTT. This sequence encodes CASSRDIVGQPQHF.

J is TRBJ2-1 and V is TRBV6-4, with 8 positions matching TRBD2. J was trimmed by 2 bases and V by 3 bases; bases with no gene match: 3. This CDR3 comprises 15 residues. The V gene's germline CDR1 is MRHNA and CDR2 SNTAGT. DNA for the CDR3: TGTGCCAGCAGTGAGACGGGACTAGCCTACAATGAGCAGTTCTTC. As protein: CASSETGLAYNEQFF.

The chain couples TRBV10-2 to TRBJ2-1, with D possibly TRBD1 on 6 matching bases. With 6 bases removed from V and 4 bases from J, the gap between germline ends came to 13 bases. The CDR3 consists of 14 residues. Germline V gene data show CDR1 as WSHSY and CDR2 as SAAADI. The CDR3 DNA reads as TGCGCCAGCAGCCAGGGTGGGACATACAATGAGCAGTTCTTC. It translates to CASSQGGTYNEQFF.

This clone was seen a single time. V usage is TRBV5-4 and J usage is TRBJ2-7; D uncertain. With 2 bases removed from V and 0 bases from J, the gap between germline ends came to 3 bases. Germline CDR1 SGHNT, CDR2 YYREEE (reference sequence). This CDR3 is built from 12 residues. The DNA for the CDR3 is TGTGCCAGCAGCTTCAACTCCTACGAGCAGTACTTC. Protein sequence: CASSFNSYEQYF. Full variable domain (missing parts from reference TRBV5-4 and TRBJ2-7): ETGVTQSPTHLIKTRGQQVTLRCSSQSGHNTVSWYQQALGQGPQFIFQYYREEENGRGNFPPRFSGLQFPNYSSELNVNALELDDSALYLCASSFNSYEQYFGPGTRLTVT.

The chain joins TRBV5-1 to TRBJ1-5; 8 bases line up with TRBD1. Germline assignment: CDR1 SGHRS and CDR2 YFSETQ. Trimming cost V 7 bases and J 5 bases; bases outside gene matches: 8. This CDR3 has 14 residues. DNA of the CDR3: TGCGCCAGCCTCGCCGGGACAGGTTATCAGCCCCAGCATTTT. Translating gives CASLAGTGYQPQHF. Full variable domain (outside the CDR3, taken from reference TRBV5-1 and TRBJ1-5): KAGVTQTPRYLIKTRGQQVTLSCSPISGHRSVSWYQQTPGQGLQFLFEYFSETQRNKGNFPGRFSGRQFSNSRSEMNVSTLELGDSALYLCASLAGTGYQPQHFGDGTRLSIL.

In its sample, this clone was seen once. The chain carries TRBV11-2 and TRBJ2-4; D is perhaps TRBD1 (6 bases). The germline V and J ends were trimmed by 5 bases and 7 bases, with 18 bases remaining between them. The CDR3 runs to 15 residues. The germline V gene has CDR1 SGHAT and CDR2 FQNNGV. The CDR3 here is CASSLNRVGWNIQYF. The CDR3, as DNA: TGTGCCAGCAGCCTGAACAGGGTGGGGTGGAACATTCAGTACTTC. Looking up the rest from reference TRBV11-2 and TRBJ2-4 gives the full variable domain: EAGVAQSPRYKIIEKRQSVAFWCNPISGHATLYWYQQILGQGPKLLIQFQNNGVVDDSQLPKDRFSAERLKGVDSTLKIQPAKLEDSAVYLCASSLNRVGWNIQYFGAGTRLSVL.

The V gene is TRBV23-1, the J gene TRBJ1-4; TRBD1 agrees at 8 bases. TRBV23-1 is reported as an ORF; its role is uncertain. Trimming at V came to 0 bases and at J to 6 bases, leaving 0 bases not matched to a gene. The CDR3 spans 14 residues. CDR3 sequence: CASSQSTGDEKLFF. CDR3 in DNA: TGCGCCAGCAGTCAATCGACAGGGGATGAAAAACTGTTTTTT.

Only a few counts were recorded for this clone. This sequence joins TRBV6-5 and TRBJ2-7, with 11 bases that match TRBD2. This CDR3 is built from 15 residues. Germline lookup yields CDR1 MNHEY and CDR2 SVGAGI. The junction had 8 bases not matched to a gene; V was cut back by 5 bases and J by 5 bases. CDR3 bases: TGTGCCAGCAGTCCGGTAGCGGGAGGGTCTGACGAGCAGTACTTC. This translates into CASSPVAGGSDEQYF.

The chain has TRBV29-1 and TRBJ2-5, with 11 nucleotides matching TRBD1. In germline, CDR1 is SQVTM, CDR2 ANQGSEA. V shed 4 bases and J 2 bases; nucleotides not matched to a gene: 3. The CDR3 spans 14 residues. The CDR3 loop reads CSVAGQGGQETQYF. The DNA for the CDR3 is TGCAGCGTTGCGGGACAGGGGGGACAAGAGACCCAGTACTTC.